This section outlines one T cell receptor beta chain sequence together with its context. The data stem from a study of blood T cell repertoires in COVID-19. Per the original methods: From reference gene primer amplification, estimates of nucleated cell counts were derived. Repertoires were generated with immunoSEQ multiplex PCR, while TCRdb's copy carries only in-frame clones and drops some. D and trimming come from the DNA, and the V and J calls and clone size come from that table. The sample holds about 220,000 clones; roughly nine tenths are singletons and the top ten take about 3.5%. The CDR3 loop spans 16 amino acids. CDR1 SGHRS and CDR2 YFSETQ come from the germline V gene. Trimming stripped 1 base from V and 1 base from J, with 11 bases between.

Sequences were obtained from PBMCs or T cells enriched from blood (not recorded which). This clonotype was obtained from a woman under 30 in a cohort exposed to, infected with or recovered from COVID-19 (not recorded which). This chain links TRBV5-1 with TRBJ2-2; a possible D gene is TRBD2 (6 bases). This CDR3 is CASSLSAGKNTGELFF. The CDR3 nucleotides read TGCGCCAGCAGCTTGTCGGCGGGGAAGAACACCGGGGAGCTGTTTTTT.